These T cell receptor beta chains were read from a single sample in a study of Ad26.COV2.S vaccination and SARS-CoV-2 variants. This table comes from immunoSEQ multiplex PCR, and its TCRdb copy is limited to in-frame clones, with some not included. The sample shows 250,000 to 300,000 clones, about 89% of them seen only once. Sequenced material: peripheral blood, taken in a trial of Ad26.COV2.S vaccine versus placebo. The receptors derive from a person between 18 and 65 years old who received the Ad26.COV2.S COVID-19 vaccine or a placebo. Each CDR3 is given with its conserved first and last residue. Each record gives: V gene, D gene, clone size, J gene, CDR3 DNA, CDR3 protein. D genes are given only for firm matches. Expanded clones get a size class; other rows say once, few or many, or leave the size out.

v_gene: TRBV7-3
d_gene: .
abundance: .
j_gene: TRBJ1-1
CDR3nt: TGTGCCAGCAGCCTTTTTGGTACTGGCCAGAACACTGAAGCTTTCTTT
CDR3aa: CASSLFGTGQNTEAFF

v_gene: TRBV6-5
d_gene: TRBD1
abundance: .
j_gene: TRBJ1-1
CDR3nt: TGTGCCAGCAGTTATCGGACAGGGTGGCCTGAAGCTTTCTTT
CDR3aa: CASSYRTGWPEAFF

v_gene: TRBV7-6
d_gene: TRBD2
abundance: .
j_gene: TRBJ2-1
CDR3nt: TGTGCCAGCAGCCCGCTCCCTAGCGGGAGAGCACATGAGCAGTTCTTC
CDR3aa: CASSPLPSGRAHEQFF

v_gene: TRBV6-1
d_gene: .
abundance: .
j_gene: TRBJ2-2
CDR3nt: TGTGCCAGCAGTGAAGGGGCGGCTAGCTCTGGGGAGCTGTTTTTT
CDR3aa: CASSEGAASSGELFF

v_gene: TRBV7-3
d_gene: .
abundance: .
j_gene: TRBJ2-1
CDR3nt: TGTGCCAGCAGCTTAGGGACCGATGAGCAGTTCTTC
CDR3aa: CASSLGTDEQFF

v_gene: TRBV7-2
d_gene: TRBD1
abundance: once
j_gene: TRBJ1-2
CDR3nt: TGTGCCAGCAGCTTAGTTGGGACAGGTCCCTATGGCTACACCTTC
CDR3aa: CASSLVGTGPYGYTF

v_gene: TRBV19
d_gene: .
abundance: .
j_gene: TRBJ1-1
CDR3nt: TGTGCCAGTAGTATACAAGGGGGCACTGAAGCTTTCTTT
CDR3aa: CASSIQGGTEAFF

v_gene: TRBV10-3
d_gene: .
abundance: .
j_gene: TRBJ1-2
CDR3nt: TGTGCCATCAGTGAGACAGAAAGGGCTAACTATGGCTACACCTTC
CDR3aa: CAISETERANYGYTF

v_gene: TRBV5-6
d_gene: .
abundance: .
j_gene: TRBJ1-1
CDR3nt: TGTGCCAGCAGCTCCCGCAGGAGTTCAAACGAAGCTTTCTTT
CDR3aa: CASSSRRSSNEAFF

v_gene: TRBV6-5
d_gene: TRBD1
abundance: .
j_gene: TRBJ2-2
CDR3nt: TGTGCCAGCACAAACACAGGGGGCACCGGGGAGCTGTTTTTT
CDR3aa: CASTNTGGTGELFF

v_gene: TRBV7-9
d_gene: .
abundance: .
j_gene: TRBJ2-7
CDR3nt: TGTGCCAGCAGCTTAAGGGATATCGTACAGATCTACTCCTACGAGCAGTACTTC
CDR3aa: CASSLRDIVQIYSYEQYF

v_gene: TRBV29-1
d_gene: TRBD1
abundance: .
j_gene: TRBJ1-1
CDR3nt: TGCAGCGTTAAGACAGGGGGCGGGACTGAAGCTTTCTTT
CDR3aa: CSVKTGGGTEAFF

v_gene: TRBV5-1
d_gene: .
abundance: .
j_gene: TRBJ1-5
CDR3nt: TGCGCCAGCAGCTTACAAGGGGCAGGGGAGCCCCAGCATTTT
CDR3aa: CASSLQGAGEPQHF

v_gene: TRBV6-2/TRBV6-3
d_gene: .
abundance: .
j_gene: TRBJ1-1
CDR3nt: TGTGCCAGCAGTGACCCTGAAACTGAAGCTTTCTTT
CDR3aa: CASSDPETEAFF

v_gene: TRBV10-3
d_gene: .
abundance: few
j_gene: TRBJ1-6
CDR3nt: TGTGCCATCAGAGGACAGCAGGGGAGTAACTATAATTCACCCCTCCACTTT
CDR3aa: CAIRGQQGSNYNSPLHF

v_gene: TRBV28
d_gene: TRBD2
abundance: .
j_gene: TRBJ2-5
CDR3nt: TGTGCCAGCAGTTTAGGGACTAGCGGGCCCTGGTACCAAGAGACCCAGTACTTC
CDR3aa: CASSLGTSGPWYQETQYF